The 10 T cell receptor beta chains listed next were all sequenced from one sample in a study of technical replicates of blood from several donors. Profiled with immunoSEQ multiplex PCR; TCRdb holds only in-frame clones, not every one. The table includes about 50,000 clones, more than 85% detected once. Sample: PBMCs. The receptors here all came from a human donor in good health. Some clones in this sample may be carry-over from other donors' samples.

V gene TRBV9 combines with J gene TRBJ2-5; 8 bases are shared with TRBD1. The CDR3 runs to 15 residues. Germline loops: CDR1 SGDLS, CDR2 YYNGEE. Germline trimming cut 3 bases from V and 5 bases from J; bases unmatched to any gene: 9. CDR3 DNA sequence: TGTGCCAGCAGCGAAGGACAGGGAAGGGGCGAGACCCAGTACTTC. Translation: CASSEGQGRGETQYF. Combining the CDR3 with reference TRBV9 and TRBJ2-5 gives the whole variable domain DSGVTQTPKHLITATGQRVTLRCSPRSGDLSVYWYQQSLDQGLQFLIQYYNGEERAKGNILERFSAQQFPDLHSELNLSSLELGDSALYFCASSEGQGRGETQYFGPGTRLLVL.

In its sample, this clone was seen a few times. The rearrangement links TRBV6-5 to TRBJ2-3, with D possibly being TRBD2 (5 bases). V shed 4 bases and J shed 0 bases, with 14 bases lying between them. Per the germline V gene, CDR1 is MNHEY and CDR2 is SVGAGI. This CDR3 has 16 residues. The CDR3 loop is CASSSGTGISTDTQYF. CDR3 nucleotides: TGTGCCAGCAGTTCGGGCACGGGAATTAGCACAGATACGCAGTATTTT.

The gene calls are TRBV7-2 and TRBJ2-2; 11 positions match TRBD2. CDR1 and CDR2 (germline): SGHTA, FQGNSA. Unmatched junction bases numbered 3, after V lost 5 bases and J lost 1 base. The CDR3 spans 16 residues. CDR3 nucleotides: TGTGCCAGCAGCCTCCTAGCGGGGGGGAACACCGGGGAGCTGTTTTTT. Translating it yields CASSLLAGGNTGELFF. Full variable domain (missing parts from reference TRBV7-2 and TRBJ2-2): GAGVSQSPSNKVTEKGKDVELRCDPISGHTALYWYRQSLGQGLEFLIYFQGNSAPDKSGLPSDRFSAERTGGSVSTLTIQRTQQEDSAVYLCASSLLAGGNTGELFFGEGSRLTVL.

The rearrangement joins TRBV5-6 to TRBJ1-3; 9 nucleotides line up with TRBD1. Losses at the gene ends were 1 base for V and 5 bases for J; bases not matched to a gene: 7. The CDR3 length is 16 residues. CDR1 and CDR2 (germline): SGHDT, YYEEEE. The chain's CDR3 is CASSLFRGQGRNTIYF. In DNA, the CDR3 is TGTGCCAGCAGCTTGTTCCGGGGACAGGGCAGAAACACCATATATTTT. Variable domain in full (rest from reference TRBV5-6 and TRBJ1-3): DAGVTQSPTHLIKTRGQQVTLRCSPKSGHDTVSWYQQALGQGPQFIFQYYEEEERQRGNFPDRFSGHQFPNYSSELNVNALLLGDSALYLCASSLFRGQGRNTIYFGEGSWLTVV.

V gene TRBV6-5 combines with J gene TRBJ2-7, with 8 bases identical to TRBD1. Germline loops: CDR1 MNHEY, CDR2 SVGAGI. V lost 6 bases, J lost 6 bases, and 4 bases stayed unmatched. The CDR3 runs 12 residues. The chain's CDR3 is CASRTTGGEQYF. In DNA form, the CDR3 reads TGTGCCAGCAGAACAACAGGGGGCGAGCAGTACTTC.

This rearrangement joins TRBV6-6 to TRBJ1-2; 7 bases fit TRBD1. CDR1 and CDR2 from the germline V gene are MNHNY and SVGAGI (reference sequence). Trimming removed 6 bases from V and 7 bases from J; junction bases left unmatched: 8. This CDR3 has 13 residues. CDR3 protein: CASSSDRSFGYTF. The CDR3 DNA sequence: TGTGCCAGCAGCTCGGACAGGAGTTTTGGCTACACCTTC.

J is TRBJ2-3 and V is TRBV9; TRBD1 matches 9 bases. The CDR3 has 14 amino acids. Germline CDR1 and CDR2: SGDLS and YYNGEE. With 4 bases clipped from V and 6 bases from J, the junction kept 6 bases outside the gene matches. The CDR3 spells CASSLRQGDDTQYF. The CDR3 nucleotides read TGTGCCAGCAGCCTTAGACAGGGGGACGATACGCAGTATTTT.

This clone showed up just once. The chain carries TRBV6-4 and TRBJ1-1; TRBD1 might be the D (6 bases). This CDR3 contains 14 residues. V was shortened by 6 bases and J by 5 bases, with 16 bases between the two germline ends. Germline V CDR1 and CDR2: MRHNA, SNTAGT. The CDR3 bases are TGTGCCAGCAGGGCCCGGACAGAATCAACTGAAGCTTTCTTT. Encoded protein: CASRARTESTEAFF.

This clone was seen only once. The chain has TRBV5-1 and TRBJ2-5, with TRBD2 identical over 8 bases. CDR1 SGHRS and CDR2 YFSETQ come from the germline V gene. CDR3 length: 16 residues. Trimming at V came to 0 bases and at J to 9 bases, leaving 13 bases not matched to a gene. The CDR3 region is CASSLVVSGPGGAQYF. The CDR3 DNA reads TGCGCCAGCAGCTTGGTGGTTAGCGGACCGGGAGGGGCCCAGTACTTC.

The chain combines TRBV6-5 with TRBJ2-7; 7 bases line up with TRBD1. Germline V gene data show CDR1 as MNHEY and CDR2 as SVGAGI. The CDR3 length is 16 residues. V shed 0 bases and J 0 bases; nucleotides not matched to a gene: 5. CDR3 DNA: TGTGCCAGCAGTTACTCCTTGGGACAGAGCTCCTACGAGCAGTACTTC. Protein: CASSYSLGQSSYEQYF.